The sequence of this T cell receptor beta chain was determined in a study of shared clonotypes between healthy human individuals. The genomic DNA of each subset was split evenly across several immunoSEQ plates. Approximately 30,000 T cell genomes (approximately 0.2 ug DNA) went into each sorted-subset replicate. Libraries were prepared by immunoSEQ multiplex PCR; TCRdb keeps only in-frame clonotypes and omits some of them. The table includes under 850,000 clones, roughly two thirds detected once. There are 13 residues in the CDR3. V was cut by 4 bases and J by 3 bases, with 11 bases left in between. Looked up from germline, CDR1 is SGHNT and CDR2 is YYREEE (reference sequence). Remarks on this clone: The antigen is not known.

Notes on the study in general: Relative to their counterparts shared across all four donors, non-shared clonotypes exhibited diminished generation probabilities.

The V gene is TRBV5-4, the J gene TRBJ2-7, with a possible D match to TRBD1 (5 bases). Sequencing was carried out using memory CD4+ T cells sorted from blood. Described subset: CD45RA-negative fraction. This clonotype was obtained from a woman in her 30s in good health. The CDR3 nucleotides are TGTGCCAGCAGCCCAGGACAAAACTACGAGCAGTACTTC. This codes for CASSPGQNYEQYF.